The rows below give T cell receptor beta chains drawn from one sample of a study of molecular identifiers for immune sequencing clone quantification. Each CDR3 protein gets one entry after TCRdb re-called the PCR reads with MiXCR. The table shows approximately 90,000 distinct CDR3 sequences, with 21% occurring only once. The specimen sequenced was naive CD8+ T cells from blood, with Jurkat cell RNA spiked in. These receptors were collected from a human donor in good health. Some libraries in this study had Jurkat cell RNA spiked in. Both conserved end residues are trimmed from each CDR3. D genes are given only for firm matches. Some rows have no size entry. The others give once, few or many, or a class for an expanded clone.

V gene: TRBV7-6
J gene: TRBJ2-3
clone size: few
D gene: .
CDR3 protein: ASSSQKALVFSTDTQY

V gene: TRBV27
J gene: TRBJ2-7
clone size: many
D gene: .
CDR3 protein: ATKGPGYEQY

V gene: TRBV28
J gene: TRBJ2-4
clone size: .
D gene: .
CDR3 protein: ASSFREKNIPY

V gene: TRBV4-1
J gene: TRBJ1-2
clone size: few
D gene: .
CDR3 protein: ASSQVSGVPNYGYT

V gene: TRBV4-3
J gene: TRBJ1-1
clone size: many
D gene: .
CDR3 protein: ASSQDSMGVRAF

V gene: TRBV4-3
J gene: TRBJ2-1
clone size: few
D gene: .
CDR3 protein: ASSQDRSGFGYNEQF

V gene: TRBV4-1
J gene: TRBJ2-7
clone size: many
D gene: .
CDR3 protein: ASSLTRGQGYEQY

V gene: TRBV19
J gene: TRBJ2-4
clone size: many
D gene: .
CDR3 protein: ATEGLAKNIQY

V gene: TRBV3-1
J gene: TRBJ2-7
clone size: many
D gene: TRBD2
CDR3 protein: ASSPPGLAALEQY

V gene: TRBV6-2/TRBV6-3
J gene: TRBJ1-5
clone size: many
D gene: TRBD1
CDR3 protein: ASSYSPQGHGQPQH

V gene: TRBV4-1
J gene: TRBJ2-7
clone size: few
D gene: TRBD2
CDR3 protein: ASSLKSGGSSYEQY

V gene: TRBV20-1
J gene: TRBJ2-2
clone size: many
D gene: .
CDR3 protein: SAREANTGELF

V gene: TRBV4-1
J gene: TRBJ1-2
clone size: .
D gene: TRBD1
CDR3 protein: ASSQNGQGNYGYT

V gene: TRBV19
J gene: TRBJ2-7
clone size: few
D gene: .
CDR3 protein: ASSMSAYEQY

V gene: TRBV20-1
J gene: TRBJ2-1
clone size: many
D gene: .
CDR3 protein: SARAPQGAGVYNEQF

V gene: TRBV20-1
J gene: TRBJ2-7
clone size: many
D gene: TRBD2
CDR3 protein: SARDFPSGSMAQY

V gene: TRBV4-3
J gene: TRBJ1-1
clone size: many
D gene: TRBD1
CDR3 protein: ASSVDRGLDTEAF

V gene: TRBV20-1
J gene: TRBJ2-1
clone size: many
D gene: .
CDR3 protein: SASDRDGEYNEQF

V gene: TRBV30
J gene: TRBJ2-2
clone size: many
D gene: .
CDR3 protein: AWGAVGELF

V gene: TRBV14
J gene: TRBJ2-7
clone size: many
D gene: .
CDR3 protein: ASSHPEGEYEQY

V gene: TRBV7-9
J gene: TRBJ2-5
clone size: many
D gene: .
CDR3 protein: ASSLGPQETQY

V gene: TRBV12-3/TRBV12-4
J gene: TRBJ2-7
clone size: many
D gene: .
CDR3 protein: ASSFSPGSSYEQY

V gene: TRBV28
J gene: TRBJ2-7
clone size: few
D gene: TRBD1
CDR3 protein: ASMTGTGGLEHRSYEQY

V gene: TRBV2
J gene: TRBJ1-5
clone size: many
D gene: .
CDR3 protein: ASSDPTALNQPQH

V gene: TRBV4-3
J gene: TRBJ2-1
clone size: many
D gene: TRBD2
CDR3 protein: ASSPGLANYNEQF

V gene: TRBV27
J gene: TRBJ2-7
clone size: .
D gene: TRBD2
CDR3 protein: ASSFSRLAGDYEQY

V gene: TRBV27
J gene: TRBJ2-3
clone size: .
D gene: .
CDR3 protein: ASSLNAYNSDTQY

V gene: TRBV25-1
J gene: TRBJ2-3
clone size: many
D gene: TRBD1
CDR3 protein: ASSPRGDTQY

V gene: TRBV7-9
J gene: TRBJ1-2
clone size: many
D gene: .
CDR3 protein: ASGRGTVNYGYT

V gene: TRBV7-9
J gene: TRBJ2-7
clone size: .
D gene: TRBD1
CDR3 protein: ASSPRQGHPYEQY

V gene: TRBV6-1
J gene: TRBJ2-2
clone size: many
D gene: TRBD1
CDR3 protein: ASRDRGSNTGELF

V gene: TRBV7-9
J gene: TRBJ1-5
clone size: many
D gene: .
CDR3 protein: ASSSRSESNQPQH

V gene: TRBV11-2
J gene: TRBJ2-1
clone size: many
D gene: .
CDR3 protein: ASSISGAIRSYNEQF

V gene: TRBV7-9
J gene: TRBJ1-4
clone size: few
D gene: .
CDR3 protein: ASSFATNERLF

V gene: TRBV12-3/TRBV12-4
J gene: TRBJ2-1
clone size: .
D gene: .
CDR3 protein: ASSFIPDNEQF

V gene: TRBV29-1
J gene: TRBJ1-2
clone size: few
D gene: .
CDR3 protein: SVESASEGYGYT

V gene: TRBV7-9
J gene: TRBJ2-3
clone size: many
D gene: .
CDR3 protein: ASRDTRVDTQY

V gene: TRBV20-1
J gene: TRBJ2-7
clone size: many
D gene: .
CDR3 protein: SARVPGPYEQY

V gene: TRBV6-2/TRBV6-3
J gene: TRBJ1-5
clone size: few
D gene: TRBD1
CDR3 protein: ATGQGSIQPQH

V gene: TRBV7-6
J gene: TRBJ2-5
clone size: many
D gene: .
CDR3 protein: ASSLDVGSGYQETQY

V gene: TRBV28
J gene: TRBJ1-5
clone size: many
D gene: .
CDR3 protein: ASSFRGRGQPQH

V gene: TRBV27
J gene: TRBJ2-1
clone size: .
D gene: .
CDR3 protein: ASSWGDEQF

V gene: TRBV12-3/TRBV12-4
J gene: TRBJ2-3
clone size: few
D gene: TRBD2
CDR3 protein: ASSLLAGVTDTQY